These 14 T cell receptor beta chains came from one sample sequenced in a study of T cell responses to AZD1222 COVID-19 vaccine. Clones were read by immunoSEQ multiplex PCR, and TCRdb kept only the in-frame ones, dropping some. The sample lists 200,000 to 250,000 clones, approximately 94% seen once, with over 1.5% in the top ten. The sequencing used peripheral blood, collected 28 days after the second dose of the MenACWY control vaccine. The origin of the receptors is an adult who received the MenACWY meningococcal vaccine as a control.

This clone was found once. The chain is built from TRBV28 and TRBJ1-4; D may be TRBD1 (5 bases). Looked up from germline, CDR1 is MDHEN and CDR2 is SYDVKM. The V gene lost 3 bases and the J gene lost 5 bases, with 10 bases spanning the gap. The CDR3 totals 14 residues. The chain's CDR3 is CASSFGGANEKLFF. CDR3 DNA sequence: TGTGCCAGCAGTTTTGGTGGGGCGAATGAAAAACTGTTTTTT.

Written as DNA, the CDR3 is TGTGCCACCCGAGCGGACAGCTTCTCCGAGCAGTACTTC. Translation gives CATRADSFSEQYF. The chain combines TRBV24-1 with TRBJ2-7; the D gene is possibly TRBD1 (6 bases). The germline V gene has CDR1 KGHDR and CDR2 SFDVKD. Deletions cut 9 bases from V and 6 bases from J, with 17 bases between. The CDR3 extends over 13 amino acids.

The V gene is TRBV28, the J gene TRBJ1-2; D remains unclear. The CDR3 runs 13 residues. Per germline, CDR1 MDHEN and CDR2 SYDVKM. The V gene lost 4 bases and the J gene lost 5 bases, with 11 bases spanning the gap. CDR3 sequence reads: CASSWTGSYGYTF. In DNA form, the CDR3 reads TGTGCCAGCAGTTGGACGGGCTCTTATGGCTACACCTTC.

The V and J genes are TRBV6-6 and TRBJ1-1, with D unclear. This CDR3 contains 14 residues. V lost 2 bases and J lost 5, with 12 bases in between. Looked up from germline, CDR1 is MNHNY and CDR2 is SVGAGI (reference sequence). CDR3 coding DNA: TGTGCCAGCAGTTACGGAGGGCCGTGGACTGAAGCTTTCTTT. Amino acid sequence: CASSYGGPWTEAFF.

V usage is TRBV5-4 and J usage is TRBJ2-7; 10 bases match TRBD1. Looked up from germline, CDR1 is SGHNT and CDR2 is YYREEE (reference sequence). V was pared by 4 bases and J by 2 bases, with 9 bases of the junction left unmatched. There are 16 residues in the CDR3. This CDR3 reads CASSIDRGRIPYEQYF. CDR3 coding DNA: TGTGCCAGCAGCATAGACAGGGGGCGCATCCCCTACGAGCAGTACTTC. Drawing the rest from reference TRBV5-4 and TRBJ2-7, the complete variable domain is ETGVTQSPTHLIKTRGQQVTLRCSSQSGHNTVSWYQQALGQGPQFIFQYYREEENGRGNFPPRFSGLQFPNYSSELNVNALELDDSALYLCASSIDRGRIPYEQYFGPGTRLTVT.

J is TRBJ2-3 and V is TRBV30; TRBD2 agrees at 13 bases. V dropped 3 bases and J dropped 5; count of bases not matched to a gene: 17. Germline-derived CDR1 and CDR2 are GTSNPN and SVGIG (reference sequence). CDR3 length: 19 residues. The DNA of the CDR3 is TGTGCCTGGAGGGGCAGGACTAGCGGGAGTATCCAGCCAGGAGATACGCAGTATTTT. It codes for CAWRGRTSGSIQPGDTQYF.

V and J are TRBV2 and TRBJ1-1; D possibly corresponds to TRBD1 (6 bases). The germline V gene has CDR1 SNHLY and CDR2 FYNNEI. The CDR3 covers 14 residues. V was pared by 4 bases and J by 5 bases, with 14 bases between. In DNA, the CDR3 is TGTGCCAGCAGTGCCGGGGGGCGGTGGACTGAAGCTTTCTTT. Its translation is CASSAGGRWTEAFF.

This chain joins TRBV19 and TRBJ1-2; TRBD1 is a possible D gene (6 bases). The V gene lost 3 bases and the J gene lost 1 base, with 15 bases spanning the gap. The CDR3 extends over 16 amino acids. Per the germline V gene, CDR1 is LNHDA and CDR2 is SQIVND (reference sequence). The CDR3 sequence: CASSIPRQDYNYGYTF. CDR3 DNA: TGTGCCAGTAGTATCCCCCGACAGGACTATAACTATGGCTACACCTTC.

The chain uses TRBV11-3 and TRBJ2-1; D gene uncertain. The CDR3 runs to 14 residues. CDR1 is SGHNT, CDR2 YENEEA, per germline. Trimming removed 5 bases from V and 7 bases from J, with 15 bases in between. The chain's CDR3 is CASSPGPRPNEQFF. The CDR3, as DNA: TGTGCCAGCAGCCCAGGCCCCCGACCTAATGAGCAGTTCTTC.

The chain couples TRBV27 to TRBJ1-6; 8 nucleotides match TRBD1. The CDR3 consists of 16 residues. The ends lost 2 bases at V and 7 bases at J; junction bases unmatched: 7. Germline V gives CDR1 MNHEY, CDR2 SMNVEV (reference sequence). In nucleotides, the CDR3 is TGTGCCAGCAGTTTAACACCGGACAGGGTGAATTCACCCCTCCACTTT. Protein: CASSLTPDRVNSPLHF.

This chain links TRBV2 with TRBJ2-5; 7 nucleotides align to TRBD1. The CDR3 sequence is 16 residues long. The V segment lost 4 bases and the J segment 1 base; nucleotides outside the gene matches: 9. Germline loops: CDR1 SNHLY, CDR2 FYNNEI. This chain's CDR3 is CASSGPWTGGQETQYF. CDR3 sequence (DNA): TGTGCCAGCAGTGGACCTTGGACAGGCGGCCAAGAGACCCAGTACTTC.

This rearrangement joins TRBV9 to TRBJ1-5; weak D call: TRBD1 (5 bases). The V gene's germline CDR1 is SGDLS and CDR2 YYNGEE. The CDR3 has 15 amino acids. Trimming stripped 1 base from V and 3 bases from J, with 11 bases between. The CDR3 DNA reads as TGTGCCAGCAGCGTATATGACAGACCCAATCAGCCCCAGCATTTT. Protein: CASSVYDRPNQPQHF. The entire variable domain, with the rest obtained from reference TRBV9 and TRBJ1-5, is as follows: DSGVTQTPKHLITATGQRVTLRCSPRSGDLSVYWYQQSLDQGLQFLIQYYNGEERAKGNILERFSAQQFPDLHSELNLSSLELGDSALYFCASSVYDRPNQPQHFGDGTRLSIL.

This sequence joins TRBV3-1 (or the pseudogene TRBV3-2) and TRBJ1-1; 7 bases agree with TRBD1. With 1 base clipped from V and 8 bases from J, the junction kept 4 bases outside the gene matches. CDR1 is LGHDT, CDR2 YNNKEL, per germline (reference sequence). This CDR3 spans 13 amino acids. This CDR3 reads CASSQVPGQEAFF. CDR3 bases: TGTGCCAGCAGCCAAGTCCCGGGACAGGAAGCTTTCTTT.

The chain links TRBV5-8 to TRBJ1-4, with TRBD1 as a possible D gene (5 bases). Germline V gene data show CDR1 as SGHTS and CDR2 as YDEGEE. The V gene lost 4 bases and the J gene lost 7 bases, with 20 bases spanning the gap. The CDR3 is 16 amino acids. This CDR3 is CASSGAWAGKGEKLFF. The CDR3, as DNA: TGTGCCAGCAGCGGGGCCTGGGCAGGGAAGGGTGAAAAACTGTTTTTT. The variable domain in full, completed from reference TRBV5-8 and TRBJ1-4, reads EAGVTQSPTHLIKTRGQQATLRCSPISGHTSVYWYQQALGLGLQFLLWYDEGEERNRGNFPPRFSGRQFPNYSSELNVNALELEDSALYLCASSGAWAGKGEKLFFGSGTQLSVL.